This TCR beta chain is drawn from a study of T cells in Graves' hyperthyroidism and ophthalmopathy. On the study more broadly: Peripheral blood was acquired at first diagnosis, ahead of any therapy whatsoever.

Broader study findings: Most thyroid clonotypes with frequency above 0.001 were detected in blood. Patients with ophthalmopathy were separated from those with stable hyperthyroidism by a 13 V-J model.

From RNA transcripts, TCR beta CDR3 regions were amplified. The HTBI primer set served for first-round RT-PCR of the TCR CDR3. TCRdb redid the calling of the multiplex PCR reads with MiXCR, one entry per CDR3 protein. Here the sample spans around 600,000 distinct CDR3 sequences, around 16% being singletons. This clonotype was recorded many times. Its antigen is unknown. CDR1 is SNHLY and CDR2 is FYNNEI in the germline V gene. This CDR3 spans 14 amino acids. V shed 7 bases and J shed 2 bases, with 11 bases lying between them. The diagnoses drew upon clinical symptoms, serum thyroxine and TRAb, thyroid ultrasound and orbital computed tomography.

This sequence originates from a young woman with Graves' hyperthyroidism. Material: blood. This chain connects TRBV2 to TRBJ2-2; D gene ambiguous. The CDR3 DNA reads TGTGCCAGCAATCGAGGCCCTAACACCGGGGAGCTGTTTTTT. Its protein product is CASNRGPNTGELFF.